These 16 T cell receptor beta chains were all obtained from the same sample, sequenced in a study of radiation and T cells in renal cell carcinoma. Assay: immunoSEQ multiplex PCR; the TCRdb copy retains only in-frame clones and omits some. Found here are under 9,000 clones, around 61% of them singletons; the top ten hold roughly 22%. Indicated treatment: treatment-naive control, cytoreductive nephrectomy. The source material was tumor tissue, sampled from a patient whose treatment was nephrectomy without radiotherapy. The receptors come from a man aged 55 to 69 with renal cell carcinoma.

This clone has just a few counts. The chain uses TRBV11-2 and TRBJ1-2, with TRBD1 identical over 8 bases. Germline assignment: CDR1 SGHAT and CDR2 FQNNGV. The CDR3 sequence is 16 residues long. J was trimmed by 6 bases and V by 0 bases; bases with no gene match: 9. The CDR3 sequence: CASSLDQFQGANGYTF. Here the CDR3 DNA reads TGTGCCAGCAGCTTAGATCAGTTCCAGGGGGCTAATGGCTACACCTTC.

This chain joins TRBV9 and TRBJ1-2; 7 bases match TRBD1. The V and J ends lost 4 bases and 5 bases, in that order; junction bases with no gene match: 11. CDR3 length equals 15 residues. The germline V gene encodes CDR1 SGDLS and CDR2 YYNGEE. The CDR3 DNA follows: TGTGCCAGCAGCCCCGGGGACAGATCTTGGTATGGCTACACCTTC. Translating gives CASSPGDRSWYGYTF.

This chain uses TRBV5-1 with TRBJ2-5; TRBD1 is a possible D gene (5 bases). Germline lookup yields CDR1 SGHRS and CDR2 YFSETQ. Trimming cost V 2 bases and J 2 bases, with 10 bases left between them. The CDR3 runs to 14 residues. CDR3 bases: TGCGCCAGCAGCTTCCAGGGATATCAAGAGACCCAGTACTTC. This sequence encodes CASSFQGYQETQYF.

The V call is TRBV28, the J call TRBJ1-2; D is undetermined. The CDR3 extends over 12 amino acids. Germline assignment: CDR1 MDHEN and CDR2 SYDVKM. V lost 10 bases, J lost 2 bases, and 11 bases lay in between. CDR3 DNA: TGTGCCACCAAGGCTACCAACTATGGCTACACCTTC. This translates into CATKATNYGYTF.

The gene calls are TRBV6-1 and TRBJ1-5; no definite D call. The CDR3 loop spans 12 amino acids. Deletions cut 8 bases from V and 4 bases from J, with 9 bases between. CDR1 is MNHNS and CDR2 is SASEGT in the germline V gene. As DNA, the CDR3 is TGTGCCAGCGGCTGGACTAATCAGCCCCAGCATTTT. Translated, it gives CASGWTNQPQHF.

This clone has just one count. The rearrangement links TRBV21-1 to TRBJ2-3; the table's TRBD2 call for D was not verified on the DNA. TRBV21-1 has pseudogene status. This CDR3 comprises 12 residues. The CDR3 reads CASSTSTDTQYF. CDR3 bases: TGTGCCAGCAGCACTAGCACAGATACGCAGTATTTT.

The chain has TRBV5-1 and TRBJ2-1, with 11 bases matching TRBD2. Germline values: CDR1 SGHRS, CDR2 YFSETQ. This CDR3 is 15 amino acids long. J gave up 6 bases and V 0 bases, and 2 bases lay outside the gene matches. In DNA, the CDR3 is TGCGCCAGCAGCTTGGAACTAGCGGGAGCCAATGAGCAGTTCTTC. It is translated as CASSLELAGANEQFF.

This clone has just a few counts. The chain uses TRBV29-1 and TRBJ1-1; 12 nucleotides align to TRBD1. Per germline, CDR1 SQVTM and CDR2 ANQGSEA. After removal of 6 bases from V and 4 bases from J, the junction contained 3 bases not matched to a gene. This CDR3 is 13 amino acids long. The CDR3 region is CSVGQGARTEAFF. CDR3 DNA sequence: TGCAGCGTGGGACAGGGGGCGCGCACTGAAGCTTTCTTT.

The chain employs TRBV7-2 and TRBJ2-7, with D possibly TRBD1 on 6 matching bases. The CDR3 is made up of 14 amino acids. The V end lost 5 bases, the J end lost 3 bases, and 14 bases lay between the germline ends. CDR1 and CDR2 (germline): SGHTA, FQGNSA. The CDR3 DNA follows: TGTGCCAGCAGCCTCCGGGACAAGCTCTACGAGCAGTACTTC. Protein product: CASSLRDKLYEQYF. The variable domain in full, with the rest retrieved from reference TRBV7-2 and TRBJ2-7, is GAGVSQSPSNKVTEKGKDVELRCDPISGHTALYWYRQSLGQGLEFLIYFQGNSAPDKSGLPSDRFSAERTGGSVSTLTIQRTQQEDSAVYLCASSLRDKLYEQYFGPGTRLTVT.

This rearrangement joins TRBV10-1 to TRBJ2-7; 9 bases fit TRBD1. The CDR3 is 13 residues long. CDR1 WNHNN and CDR2 SYGVQD come from the germline V gene (reference sequence). J gave up 5 bases and V 3 bases, and 2 bases lay outside the gene matches. The CDR3 loop reads CASSETGGNEQYF. CDR3 sequence (DNA): TGCGCCAGCAGTGAAACAGGGGGCAACGAGCAGTACTTC.

This clone is judged large (0.1 to 1%). This chain uses TRBV25-1 with TRBJ2-2; D is ambiguous. The CDR3 length is 12 residues. Looked up from germline, CDR1 is MGHDK and CDR2 is SYGVNS. V was clipped by 4 bases and J by 8 bases, with 8 bases between them. CDR3 coding DNA: TGTGCCAGCAGTGTTTCGGCGGGGGAGCTGTTTTTT. This encodes CASSVSAGELFF.

The chain is built from TRBV2 and TRBJ1-4; D is unresolved. Trimming shortened V by 4 bases and J by 2 bases, and 5 bases separated the two germline ends. This CDR3 is 13 amino acids long. Germline V gives CDR1 SNHLY, CDR2 FYNNEI. CDR3 loop: CASSASTNEKLFF. In nucleotides, the CDR3 is TGTGCCAGCAGTGCGTCGACTAATGAAAAACTGTTTTTT.

This clone appeared once. V is TRBV21-1 and J is TRBJ1-2; TRBD1, the table's D call, lacks a check against the DNA. TRBV21-1 is labeled a pseudogene. CDR3 size: 16 residues. The CDR3 reads CASSKIPADRRDGYTF. The CDR3 DNA reads TGTGCCAGCAGCAAAATCCCAGCGGACAGGAGGGATGGCTACACCTTC.

The V gene is TRBV4-2, the J gene TRBJ2-7; D unresolved. The ends were cut back, 5 bases at V and 1 base at J, with 12 bases in the middle. Germline CDR1 is LGHNA and CDR2 is YNFKEQ. CDR3 size: 14 residues. As DNA, the CDR3 is TGTGCCAGCAGCAACGACGGATTATCCTACGAGCAGTACTTC. Protein product: CASSNDGLSYEQYF.

This clone was counted between two and nine times. The gene calls are TRBV7-2 and TRBJ1-4; D call uncertain. V was cut by 9 bases and J by 7 bases, with 15 bases left in between. CDR1 is SGHTA, CDR2 FQGNSA, per germline. CDR3 size: 13 residues. CDR3 sequence reads: CASLSSPGEKLFF. The CDR3 bases are TGTGCCAGTCTTTCATCCCCGGGTGAAAAACTGTTTTTT.

V is TRBV6-5 and J is TRBJ2-3; D ambiguous. The CDR3 length is 12 residues. The V end was cut by 5 bases, the J end by 1 base, with 4 bases between. Germline CDR1 MNHEY, CDR2 SVGAGI. The DNA for the CDR3 is TGTGCCAGCAGTCGGGGCACAGATACGCAGTATTTT. This translates into CASSRGTDTQYF.